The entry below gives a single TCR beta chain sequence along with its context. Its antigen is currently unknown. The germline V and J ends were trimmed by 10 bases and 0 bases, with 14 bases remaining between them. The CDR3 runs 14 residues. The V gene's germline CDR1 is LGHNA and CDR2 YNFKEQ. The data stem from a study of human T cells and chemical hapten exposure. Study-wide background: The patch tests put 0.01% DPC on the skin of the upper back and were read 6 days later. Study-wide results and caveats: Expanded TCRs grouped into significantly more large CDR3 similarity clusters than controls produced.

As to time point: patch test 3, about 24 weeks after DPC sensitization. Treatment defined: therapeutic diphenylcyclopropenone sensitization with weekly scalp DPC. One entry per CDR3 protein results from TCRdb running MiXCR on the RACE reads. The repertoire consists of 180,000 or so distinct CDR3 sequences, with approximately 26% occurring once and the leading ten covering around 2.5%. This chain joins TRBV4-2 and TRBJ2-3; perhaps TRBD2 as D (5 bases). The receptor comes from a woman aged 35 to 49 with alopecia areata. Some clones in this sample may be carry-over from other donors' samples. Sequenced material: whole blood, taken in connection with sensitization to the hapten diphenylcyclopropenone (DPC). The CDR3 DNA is TGTGCCACCTCTAGCCCCATGAGCACAGATACGCAGTATTTT. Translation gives CATSSPMSTDTQYF.